The rows below give T cell receptor beta chains drawn from one sample of a study of identical twins. TCRdb fed the 5' RACE reads into MiXCR, producing one record per CDR3 protein. The sample consists of 420,000 or so distinct CDR3 sequences, 15% to 20% of them appearing once. The sample consisted of naive T cells sorted from blood. All receptors come from a man aged 45-65 years in good health. CDR3s include the opening cysteine and the closing phenylalanine or tryptophan. D genes are given only for firm matches. Size tells how often a clone was seen (once, few, many) or the class of an expanded clone, and some rows leave it out.

abundance: few; v_gene: TRBV4-2; d_gene: .; j_gene: TRBJ2-5; CDR3aa: CASSQENRRQETQYF; CDR3nt: TGTGCCAGCAGCCAAGAGAACAGAAGACAAGAGACCCAGTACTTC
abundance: many; v_gene: TRBV5-1; d_gene: .; j_gene: TRBJ2-7; CDR3aa: CASSLAGLAGVGHEQYF; CDR3nt: TGCGCCAGCAGCTTGGCCGGTTTAGCCGGGGTTGGTCACGAGCAGTACTTC
abundance: .; v_gene: TRBV4-3; d_gene: TRBD2; j_gene: TRBJ2-5; CDR3aa: CASSRASGRWETQYF; CDR3nt: TGCGCCAGCAGCCGGGCTAGCGGGAGATGGGAGACCCAGTACTTC
abundance: .; v_gene: TRBV5-1; d_gene: .; j_gene: TRBJ2-7; CDR3aa: CASSLYPGNYEQYF; CDR3nt: TGCGCCAGCAGCTTGTATCCGGGGAACTACGAGCAGTACTTC
abundance: many; v_gene: TRBV29-1; d_gene: .; j_gene: TRBJ1-2; CDR3aa: CSVVLSDGYTF; CDR3nt: TGCAGCGTTGTTCTCAGCGATGGCTACACCTTC
abundance: few; v_gene: TRBV6-5; d_gene: .; j_gene: TRBJ1-4; CDR3aa: CASSYFGGTNEKLFF; CDR3nt: TGTGCCAGCAGTTACTTCGGGGGCACTAATGAAAAACTGTTTTTT
abundance: .; v_gene: TRBV6-5; d_gene: .; j_gene: TRBJ1-5; CDR3aa: CASSYGARDQPQHF; CDR3nt: TGTGCCAGCAGTTACGGGGCCAGGGACCAGCCCCAGCATTTT
abundance: .; v_gene: TRBV20-1; d_gene: TRBD2; j_gene: TRBJ2-3; CDR3aa: CSAKRPAGDTDTQYF; CDR3nt: TGCAGTGCCAAGAGGCCAGCGGGGGACACAGATACGCAGTATTTT
abundance: .; v_gene: TRBV11-2; d_gene: TRBD2; j_gene: TRBJ2-3; CDR3aa: CASSSSGVGSSDTQYF; CDR3nt: TGTGCCAGCAGCAGCAGCGGGGTGGGAAGTTCAGATACGCAGTATTTT
abundance: few; v_gene: TRBV6-5; d_gene: .; j_gene: TRBJ1-4; CDR3aa: CASSYSHGRVNEKLFF; CDR3nt: TGTGCCAGCAGTTACTCGCATGGCAGGGTGAATGAAAAACTGTTTTTT
abundance: many; v_gene: TRBV2; d_gene: TRBD2; j_gene: TRBJ2-1; CDR3aa: CASRGLAGNEQFF; CDR3nt: TGTGCCAGCAGGGGACTAGCGGGGAATGAGCAGTTCTTC
abundance: many; v_gene: TRBV6-2/TRBV6-3; d_gene: .; j_gene: TRBJ2-7; CDR3aa: CASSYGPGKDPYEQYF; CDR3nt: TGTGCCAGCAGTTACGGGCCGGGAAAGGACCCCTACGAGCAGTACTTC
abundance: many; v_gene: TRBV5-1; d_gene: .; j_gene: TRBJ1-2; CDR3aa: CASSLAGQDLNYGYTF; CDR3nt: TGCGCCAGCAGCTTGGCCGGGCAGGACCTAAACTATGGCTACACCTTC
abundance: many; v_gene: TRBV7-6; d_gene: TRBD1; j_gene: TRBJ2-5; CDR3aa: CASSLGPGQQETQYF; CDR3nt: TGTGCCAGCAGCTTAGGGCCGGGACAGCAAGAGACCCAGTACTTC
abundance: many; v_gene: TRBV7-2; d_gene: .; j_gene: TRBJ1-2; CDR3aa: CASSPTDGYTF; CDR3nt: TGTGCCAGCAGCCCGACGGATGGCTACACCTTC
abundance: many; v_gene: TRBV20-1; d_gene: .; j_gene: TRBJ2-5; CDR3aa: CSARELDHPETQYF; CDR3nt: TGCAGTGCTAGAGAGCTGGACCACCCAGAGACCCAGTACTTC
abundance: many; v_gene: TRBV7-8; d_gene: .; j_gene: TRBJ2-1; CDR3aa: CASSLAQDSPANEQFF; CDR3nt: TGTGCCAGCAGCTTAGCACAGGACTCCCCCGCGAATGAGCAGTTCTTC
abundance: .; v_gene: TRBV4-3; d_gene: TRBD2; j_gene: TRBJ2-1; CDR3aa: CASSQDWASGSIREQFF; CDR3nt: TGCGCCAGCAGCCAAGATTGGGCTAGCGGGAGTATACGGGAGCAGTTCTTC
abundance: few; v_gene: TRBV4-1; d_gene: .; j_gene: TRBJ1-4; CDR3aa: CASSRVTGLTEKLFF; CDR3nt: TGCGCCAGCAGCCGGGTGACGGGCCTAACGGAAAAACTGTTTTTT
abundance: few; v_gene: TRBV20-1; d_gene: .; j_gene: TRBJ2-1; CDR3aa: CSALAGVSYNEQFF; CDR3nt: TGCAGTGCCCTGGCCGGAGTCTCCTACAATGAGCAGTTCTTC
abundance: .; v_gene: TRBV5-1; d_gene: .; j_gene: TRBJ2-2; CDR3aa: CASSGVPKGTGELFF; CDR3nt: TGCGCCAGCAGCGGTGTACCAAAGGGCACCGGGGAGCTGTTTTTT
abundance: .; v_gene: TRBV12-3/TRBV12-4; d_gene: TRBD2; j_gene: TRBJ2-3; CDR3aa: CASSLSSGGANTQYF; CDR3nt: TGTGCCAGCAGTTTAAGTAGCGGGGGGGCTAATACGCAGTATTTT
abundance: few; v_gene: TRBV24-1; d_gene: .; j_gene: TRBJ2-3; CDR3aa: CATSDWGGTTSTDTQYF; CDR3nt: TGTGCCACCAGTGATTGGGGGGGGACAACTAGCACAGATACGCAGTATTTT
abundance: few; v_gene: TRBV19; d_gene: TRBD2; j_gene: TRBJ2-6; CDR3aa: CASSMRAGVSGANVLTF; CDR3nt: TGTGCCAGTAGTATGCGAGCGGGAGTTTCTGGGGCCAACGTCCTGACTTTC